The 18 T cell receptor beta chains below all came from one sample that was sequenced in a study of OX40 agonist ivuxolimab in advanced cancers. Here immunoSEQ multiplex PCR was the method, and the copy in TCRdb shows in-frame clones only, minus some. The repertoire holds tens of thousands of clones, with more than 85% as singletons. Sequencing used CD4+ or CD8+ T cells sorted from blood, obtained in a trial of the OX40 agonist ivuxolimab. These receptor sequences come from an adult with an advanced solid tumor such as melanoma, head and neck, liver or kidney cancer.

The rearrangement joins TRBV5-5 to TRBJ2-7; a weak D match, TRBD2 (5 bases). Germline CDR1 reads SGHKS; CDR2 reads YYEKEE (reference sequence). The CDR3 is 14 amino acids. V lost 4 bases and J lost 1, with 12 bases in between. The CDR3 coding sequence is TGTGCCAGCAGCCGGATGGGCGGGTCCTACGAGCAGTACTTC. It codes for CASSRMGGSYEQYF.

The DNA of the CDR3 is TGCAGCGCCCAGTATTCTGGGGAGCTGTTTTTT. Translation gives CSAQYSGELFF. The chain combines TRBV29-1 with TRBJ2-2; D unresolved. The length of the CDR3 is 11 residues. The germline V and J ends were trimmed by 7 bases and 8 bases, with 11 bases remaining between them. Germline loops: CDR1 SQVTM, CDR2 ANQGSEA.

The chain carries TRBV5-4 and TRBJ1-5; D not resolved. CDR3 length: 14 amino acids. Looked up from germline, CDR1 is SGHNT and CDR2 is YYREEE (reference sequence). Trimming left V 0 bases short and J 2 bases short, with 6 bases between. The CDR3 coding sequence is TGTGCCAGCAGCTTGGAAGAGGGCAATCAGCCCCAGCATTTT. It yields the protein CASSLEEGNQPQHF.

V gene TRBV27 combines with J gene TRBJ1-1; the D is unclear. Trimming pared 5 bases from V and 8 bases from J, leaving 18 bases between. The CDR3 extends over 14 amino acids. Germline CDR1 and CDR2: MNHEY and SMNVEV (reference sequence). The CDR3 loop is CASSPPGSGLEAFF. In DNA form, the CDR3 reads TGTGCCAGCAGTCCCCCGGGGTCAGGCCTCGAAGCTTTCTTT.

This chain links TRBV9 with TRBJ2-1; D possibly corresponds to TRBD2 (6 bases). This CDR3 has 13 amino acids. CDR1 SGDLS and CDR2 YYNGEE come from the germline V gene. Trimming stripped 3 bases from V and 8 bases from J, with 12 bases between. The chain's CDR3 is CASSETSRDEQFF. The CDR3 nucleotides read TGTGCCAGCAGCGAGACTAGTAGGGATGAGCAGTTCTTC.

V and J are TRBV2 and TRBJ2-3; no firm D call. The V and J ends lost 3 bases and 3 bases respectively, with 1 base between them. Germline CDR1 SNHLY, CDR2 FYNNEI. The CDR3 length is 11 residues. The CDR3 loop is CASSDTDTQYF. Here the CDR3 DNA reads TGTGCCAGCAGTGATACAGATACGCAGTATTTT.

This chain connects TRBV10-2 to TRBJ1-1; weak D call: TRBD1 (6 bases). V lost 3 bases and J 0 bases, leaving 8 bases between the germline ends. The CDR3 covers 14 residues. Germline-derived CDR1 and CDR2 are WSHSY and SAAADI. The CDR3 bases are TGCGCCAGCAGTGAACAGGGAATGAACACTGAAGCTTTCTTT. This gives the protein CASSEQGMNTEAFF.

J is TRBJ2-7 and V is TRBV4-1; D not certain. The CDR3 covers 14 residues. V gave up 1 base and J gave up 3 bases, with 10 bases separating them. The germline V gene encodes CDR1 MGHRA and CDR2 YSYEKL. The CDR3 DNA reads TGCGCCAGCAGCCAAGGTCCCGGGCTCTACGAGCAGTACTTC. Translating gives CASSQGPGLYEQYF.

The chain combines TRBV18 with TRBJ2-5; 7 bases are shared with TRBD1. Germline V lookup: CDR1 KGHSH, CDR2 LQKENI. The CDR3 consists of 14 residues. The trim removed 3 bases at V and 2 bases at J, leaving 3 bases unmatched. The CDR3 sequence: CASSPWDRQETQYF. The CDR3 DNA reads TGTGCCAGCTCACCTTGGGACAGACAAGAGACCCAGTACTTC.

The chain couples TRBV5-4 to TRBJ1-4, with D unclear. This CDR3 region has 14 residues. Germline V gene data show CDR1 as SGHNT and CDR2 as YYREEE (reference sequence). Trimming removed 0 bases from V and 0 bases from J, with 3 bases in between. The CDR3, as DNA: TGTGCCAGCAGCTTGGGGTCAACTAATGAAAAACTGTTTTTT. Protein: CASSLGSTNEKLFF. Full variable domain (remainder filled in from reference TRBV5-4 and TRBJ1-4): ETGVTQSPTHLIKTRGQQVTLRCSSQSGHNTVSWYQQALGQGPQFIFQYYREEENGRGNFPPRFSGLQFPNYSSELNVNALELDDSALYLCASSLGSTNEKLFFGSGTQLSVL.

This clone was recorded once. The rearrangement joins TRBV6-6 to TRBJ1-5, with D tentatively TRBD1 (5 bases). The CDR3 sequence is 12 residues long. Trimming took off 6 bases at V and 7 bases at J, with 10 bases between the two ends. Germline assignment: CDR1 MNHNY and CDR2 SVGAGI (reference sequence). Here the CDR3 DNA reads TGTGCCAGCAGGATTCCAGGGCAGCCCCAGCATTTT. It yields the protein CASRIPGQPQHF.

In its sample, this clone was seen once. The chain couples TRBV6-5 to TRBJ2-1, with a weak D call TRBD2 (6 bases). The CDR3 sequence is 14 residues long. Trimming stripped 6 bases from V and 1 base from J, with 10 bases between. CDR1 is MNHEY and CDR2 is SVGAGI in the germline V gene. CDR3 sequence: CASSLAGSYNEQFF. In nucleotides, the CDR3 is TGTGCCAGCAGCCTGGCGGGGTCCTACAATGAGCAGTTCTTC.

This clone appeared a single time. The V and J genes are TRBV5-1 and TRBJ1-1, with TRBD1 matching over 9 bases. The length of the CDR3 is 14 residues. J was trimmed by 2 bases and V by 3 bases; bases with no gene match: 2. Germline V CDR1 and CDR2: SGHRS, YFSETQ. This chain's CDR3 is CASSWGQGNTEAFF. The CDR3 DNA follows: TGCGCCAGCAGCTGGGGACAGGGTAACACTGAAGCTTTCTTT.

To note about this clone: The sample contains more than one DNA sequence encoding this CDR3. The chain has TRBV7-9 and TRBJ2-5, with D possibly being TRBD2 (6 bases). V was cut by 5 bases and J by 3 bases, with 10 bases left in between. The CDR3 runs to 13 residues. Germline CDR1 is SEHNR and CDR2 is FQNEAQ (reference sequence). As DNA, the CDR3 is TGTGCCAGCAGCCCGCGGGGCGAAGAGACCCAGTACTTC. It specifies CASSPRGEETQYF.

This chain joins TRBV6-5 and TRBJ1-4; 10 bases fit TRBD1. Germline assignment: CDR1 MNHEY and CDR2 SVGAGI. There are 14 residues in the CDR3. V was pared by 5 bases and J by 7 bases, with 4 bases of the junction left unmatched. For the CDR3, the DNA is TGTGCCAGCAGTGGGCGGGACAGGGGTGAAAAACTGTTTTTT. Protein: CASSGRDRGEKLFF.

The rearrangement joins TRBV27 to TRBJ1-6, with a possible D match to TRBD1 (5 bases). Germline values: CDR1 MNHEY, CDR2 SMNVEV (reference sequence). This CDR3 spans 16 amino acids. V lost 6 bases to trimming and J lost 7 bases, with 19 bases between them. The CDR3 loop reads CASSQAGTVLNSPLHF. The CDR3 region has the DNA TGTGCCAGCAGCCAAGCAGGGACGGTGTTGAATTCACCCCTCCACTTT.

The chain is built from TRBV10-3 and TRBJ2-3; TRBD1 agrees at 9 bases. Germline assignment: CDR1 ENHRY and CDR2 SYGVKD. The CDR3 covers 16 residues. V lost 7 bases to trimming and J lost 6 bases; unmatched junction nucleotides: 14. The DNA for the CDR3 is TGTGCCATCACCGCCCGTCCGGGACAGGGATCGGATACGCAGTATTTT. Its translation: CAITARPGQGSDTQYF.

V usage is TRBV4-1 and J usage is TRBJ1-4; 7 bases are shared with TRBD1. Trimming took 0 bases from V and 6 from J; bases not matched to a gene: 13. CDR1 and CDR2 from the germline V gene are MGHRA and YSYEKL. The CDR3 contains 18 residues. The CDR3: CASSQDRWEPGGDEKLFF. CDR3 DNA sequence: TGCGCCAGCAGCCAAGATCGGTGGGAGCCAGGGGGAGATGAAAAACTGTTTTTT.